This T cell receptor (beta chain) was recorded in a study of blood T cell repertoires in COVID-19. Study summary: The origin of the acute and convalescent COVID-19 samples was the United States, Italy and Spain. PBMCs, B-cell-depleted T cells, or T cells were the source of the cDNA or gDNA that made up the material.

This CDR3 contains 14 residues. V lost 2 bases, J lost 0 bases, and 7 bases lay in between. Germline V gene data show CDR1 as SGHVS and CDR2 as FNYEAQ. Original data processing: Scientists estimated how many nucleated cells there were by amplifying reference gene primers. Using immunoSEQ multiplex PCR, the repertoire was profiled, and TCRdb retains in-frame clones only, with some absent. D and trimming were read from the DNA, whereas the V and J calls and clone size are those reported in that table. Among around 260,000 clones listed, more than 75% were seen once. The chain recombines TRBV7-6 with TRBJ1-2, with D possibly being TRBD1 (5 bases). The clonotype was recovered from a woman in her 50s with acute or convalescent COVID-19. Sequenced material: peripheral blood. CDR3 region: CASSLIGANYGYTF. CDR3 nucleotide sequence: TGTGCCAGCAGCTTAATAGGGGCTAACTATGGCTACACCTTC.